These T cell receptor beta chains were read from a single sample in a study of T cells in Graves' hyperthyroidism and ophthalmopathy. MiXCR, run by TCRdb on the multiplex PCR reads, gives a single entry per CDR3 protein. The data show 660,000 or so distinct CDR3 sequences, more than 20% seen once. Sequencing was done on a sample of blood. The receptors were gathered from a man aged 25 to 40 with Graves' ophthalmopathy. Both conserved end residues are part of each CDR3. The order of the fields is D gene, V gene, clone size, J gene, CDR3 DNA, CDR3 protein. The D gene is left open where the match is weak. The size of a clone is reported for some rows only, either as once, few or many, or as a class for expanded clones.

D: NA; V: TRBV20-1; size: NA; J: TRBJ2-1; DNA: TGCAGTGCTAGAGGAAGACTAGTATCTGATTTTGAGCAGTTCTTC; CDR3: CSARGRLVSDFEQFF
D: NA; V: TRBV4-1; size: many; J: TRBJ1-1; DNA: TGCGCCAGCAGCCAAGGAGTTCTAGGCAGGCGCTTGAACACTGAAGCTTTCTTT; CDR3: CASSQGVLGRRLNTEAFF
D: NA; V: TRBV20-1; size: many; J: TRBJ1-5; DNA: TGCAGTGCTAACGACTGGAACAATCAGCCCCAGCATTTT; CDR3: CSANDWNNQPQHF
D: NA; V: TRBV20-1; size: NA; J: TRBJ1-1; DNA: TGCAGCCTAAGACGGGTAGAGTTTATGAACACTGAAGCTTTCTTT; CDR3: CSLRRVEFMNTEAFF
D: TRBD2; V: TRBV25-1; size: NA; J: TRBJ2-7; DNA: TGTGCCAGCAGAGGAGTTAAGGGTCCGGGGGGGGTATACGAGCAGTACTTC; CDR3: CASRGVKGPGGVYEQYF
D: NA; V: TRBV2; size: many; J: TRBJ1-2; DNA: TGTGCCAGCAGTGATACGACGGCCCTAGGAGACTATGGCTACACCTTC; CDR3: CASSDTTALGDYGYTF
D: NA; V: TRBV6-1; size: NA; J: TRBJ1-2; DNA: TGTTCCAGCAGGCGGGCCCCTAACTATGGCTACACCTTC; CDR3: CSSRRAPNYGYTF
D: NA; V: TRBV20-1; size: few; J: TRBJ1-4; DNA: TGCAGCCTCTTACGCCCTCCCCATGAAAAACTGTTTTTT; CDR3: CSLLRPPHEKLFF
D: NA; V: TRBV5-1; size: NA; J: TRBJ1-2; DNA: TGCGCCAGCAGCTTCTTGGGGGCAAGCAATGGCTACACCTTC; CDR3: CASSFLGASNGYTF
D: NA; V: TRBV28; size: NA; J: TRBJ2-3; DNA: TGTGCCAGCAGTTTAAGTGGGAGTGGGTTGGATACGCAGTATTTT; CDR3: CASSLSGSGLDTQYF
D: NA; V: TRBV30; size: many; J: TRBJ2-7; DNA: TGTGCCTGGGCTCACTCCTACGAGCAGTACTTC; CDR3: CAWAHSYEQYF
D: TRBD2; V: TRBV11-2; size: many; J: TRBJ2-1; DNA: TGTGCCAGCAGCAGGATAGCGGGCCGCTCCTACAATGAGCAGTTCTTC; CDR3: CASSRIAGRSYNEQFF
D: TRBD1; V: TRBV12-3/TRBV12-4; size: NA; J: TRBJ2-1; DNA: TGTGCCAGCAGTCCCCCGACAGGGGCCCCATACAATGAGCAGTTCTTC; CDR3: CASSPPTGAPYNEQFF
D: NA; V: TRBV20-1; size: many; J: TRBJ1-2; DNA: TGCAGTGTAAGGGCCTTTGACTATGGCTACACCTTC; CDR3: CSVRAFDYGYTF
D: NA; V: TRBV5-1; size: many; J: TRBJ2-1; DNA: TGCGCCAGCAGCTCGAAACCGAAAGGGCAAGCATCCTCCTACAATGAGCAGTTCTTC; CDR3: CASSSKPKGQASSYNEQFF
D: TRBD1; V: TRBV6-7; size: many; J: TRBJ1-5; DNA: TGTGCCAGCAGTTACTCGGAGGGACAGGGAAGCAATCAGCCCCAGCATTTT; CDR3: CASSYSEGQGSNQPQHF
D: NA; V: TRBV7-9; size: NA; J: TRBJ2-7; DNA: TGTGCCAGCAGCACGGACATCTCCTACGAGCAGTACTTC; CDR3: CASSTDISYEQYF
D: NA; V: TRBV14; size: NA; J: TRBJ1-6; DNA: TGTGCCAGCAGTGCGACAGATACCTATAATTCACCCCTCCACTTT; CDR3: CASSATDTYNSPLHF
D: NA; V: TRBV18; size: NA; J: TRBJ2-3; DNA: TGTGCCAGCTCACCTAGAAACACAGATACGCAGTATTTT; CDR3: CASSPRNTDTQYF
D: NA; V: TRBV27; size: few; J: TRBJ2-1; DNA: TGTGCCAGCAGTTTATACCCAGGGGACTCCTACAATGAGCAGTTCTTC; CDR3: CASSLYPGDSYNEQFF
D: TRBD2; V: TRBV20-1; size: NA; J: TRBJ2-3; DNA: TGCAGTGCTAGAGATCCCGCGGGAGTTAACACAGATACGCAGTATTTT; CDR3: CSARDPAGVNTDTQYF
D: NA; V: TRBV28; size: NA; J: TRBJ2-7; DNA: TGTGCCAGCAGTTTAGTTTGGTCCGAGTACGAGCAGTACTTC; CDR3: CASSLVWSEYEQYF
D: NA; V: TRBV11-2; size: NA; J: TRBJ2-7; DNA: TGTGCCAGCAGACCTACAGGGGTTAAGTTACTAGCGAGCTACGAGCAGTACTTC; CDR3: CASRPTGVKLLASYEQYF
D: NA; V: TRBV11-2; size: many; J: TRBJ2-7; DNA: TGTGCCAGCTTACCCAGGGTGGGCTACTACGAGCAGTACTTC; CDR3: CASLPRVGYYEQYF
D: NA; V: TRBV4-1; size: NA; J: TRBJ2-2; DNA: TGCGCCAGCAGCCAGGGGATACGGGGCACCGGGGAGCTGTTTTTT; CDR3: CASSQGIRGTGELFF
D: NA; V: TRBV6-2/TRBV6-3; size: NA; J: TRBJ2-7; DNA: TGTGCCAGCAGTTACGCGGAGCCCCCTCGCTACGAGCAGTACTTC; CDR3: CASSYAEPPRYEQYF
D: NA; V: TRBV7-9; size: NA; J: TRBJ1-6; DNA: TGTGCCAGCAGCCTCCCGGTGAACAGGGAGAAGTCACCCCTCCACTTT; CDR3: CASSLPVNREKSPLHF
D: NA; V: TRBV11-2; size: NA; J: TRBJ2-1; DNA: TGTGCCAGCAGCTTAGAAGAAAGCGGGTGGGGGACCAGGGGGGGTGAGCAGTTCTTC; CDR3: CASSLEESGWGTRGGEQFF
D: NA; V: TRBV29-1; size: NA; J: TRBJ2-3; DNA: TGCAGCGTTGAATTAGGAACAGATACGCAGTATTTT; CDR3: CSVELGTDTQYF
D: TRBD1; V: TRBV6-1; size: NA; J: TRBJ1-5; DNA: TGTGCCGGCAGGGGACAGCGAAGTAGCAATCAGCCCCAGCATTTT; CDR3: CAGRGQRSSNQPQHF
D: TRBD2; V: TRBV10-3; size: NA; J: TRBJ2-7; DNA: TGTGCCATCAGCCCCGGGACTAGCGGAAGTACCTACGAGCAGTACTTC; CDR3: CAISPGTSGSTYEQYF
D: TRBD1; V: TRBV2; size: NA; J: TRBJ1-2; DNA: TGTGCCAGCAGTGCAACAGGGGACTCTTTTGGCTACACCTTC; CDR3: CASSATGDSFGYTF